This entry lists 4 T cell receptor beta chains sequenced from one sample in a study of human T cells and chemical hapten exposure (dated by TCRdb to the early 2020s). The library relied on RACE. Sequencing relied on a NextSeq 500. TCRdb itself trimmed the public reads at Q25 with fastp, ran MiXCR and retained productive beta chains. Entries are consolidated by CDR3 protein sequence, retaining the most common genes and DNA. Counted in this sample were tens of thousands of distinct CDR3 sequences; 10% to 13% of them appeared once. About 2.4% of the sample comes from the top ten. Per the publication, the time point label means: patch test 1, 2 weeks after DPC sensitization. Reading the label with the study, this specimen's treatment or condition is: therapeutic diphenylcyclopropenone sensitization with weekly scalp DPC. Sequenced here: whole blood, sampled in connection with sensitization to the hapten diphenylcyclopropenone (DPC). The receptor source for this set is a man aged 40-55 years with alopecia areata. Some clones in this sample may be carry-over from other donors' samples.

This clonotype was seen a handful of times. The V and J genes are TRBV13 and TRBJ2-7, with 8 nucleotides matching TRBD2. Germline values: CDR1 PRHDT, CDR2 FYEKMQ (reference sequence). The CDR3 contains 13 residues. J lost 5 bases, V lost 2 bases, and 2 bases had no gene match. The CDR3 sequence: CASSLLAGNEQYF. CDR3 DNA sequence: TGTGCCAGCAGCTTACTAGCGGGTAACGAGCAGTACTTC.

This CDR3 is CASSYSQGASDTQYF. For the CDR3, the DNA is TGTGCCAGCAGTTACTCTCAGGGGGCGTCAGATACGCAGTATTTT. The chain uses TRBV6-6 and TRBJ2-3, with 8 bases matching TRBD1. CDR1 is MNHNY, CDR2 SVGAGI, per germline (reference sequence). This CDR3 is 15 amino acids long. Germline trimming cut 0 bases from V and 4 bases from J; bases unmatched to any gene: 3.

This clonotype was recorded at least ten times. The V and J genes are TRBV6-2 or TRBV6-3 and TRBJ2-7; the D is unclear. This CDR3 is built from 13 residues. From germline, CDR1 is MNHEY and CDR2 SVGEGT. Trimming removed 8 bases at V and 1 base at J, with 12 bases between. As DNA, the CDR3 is TGTGCCAGCGTATACCGGGTTTCCTACGAGCAGTACTTC. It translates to CASVYRVSYEQYF.

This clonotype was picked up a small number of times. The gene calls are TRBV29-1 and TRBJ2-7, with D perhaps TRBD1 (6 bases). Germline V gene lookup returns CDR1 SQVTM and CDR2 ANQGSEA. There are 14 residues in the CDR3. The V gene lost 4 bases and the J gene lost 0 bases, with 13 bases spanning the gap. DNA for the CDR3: TGCAGCGTTGCCGGGACACCGGCCTCCTACGAGCAGTACTTC. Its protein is CSVAGTPASYEQYF.